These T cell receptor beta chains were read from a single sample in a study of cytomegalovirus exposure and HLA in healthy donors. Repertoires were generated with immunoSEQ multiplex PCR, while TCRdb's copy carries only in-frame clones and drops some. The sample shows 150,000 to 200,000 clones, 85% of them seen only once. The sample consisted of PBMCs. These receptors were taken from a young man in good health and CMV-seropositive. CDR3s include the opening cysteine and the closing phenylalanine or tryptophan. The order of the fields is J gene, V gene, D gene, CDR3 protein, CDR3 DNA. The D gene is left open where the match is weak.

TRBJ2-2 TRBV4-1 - CASSRGLPNTGELFF TGCGCCAGCAGCCGGGGACTCCCAAACACCGGGGAGCTGTTTTTT
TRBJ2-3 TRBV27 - CASRPEGRNTQYF TGTGCCAGCAGACCCGAGGGGAGGAATACGCAGTATTTT
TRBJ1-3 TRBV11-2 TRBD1 CASSQGGSGNTIYF TGTGCCAGCAGCCAGGGGGGCTCTGGAAACACCATATATTTT
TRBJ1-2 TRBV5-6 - CASSLVPQGGHGYTF TGTGCCAGCAGCTTGGTGCCGCAGGGCGGCCATGGCTACACCTTC
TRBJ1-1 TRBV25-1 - CASRGGGVSNAEAFF TGTGCCAGCAGGGGAGGAGGTGTCTCGAACGCTGAAGCTTTCTTT
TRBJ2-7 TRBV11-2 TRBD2 CASSLGPSGLSSYEQYF TGTGCCAGCAGCTTAGGCCCTAGCGGGTTGAGCTCCTACGAGCAGTACTTC
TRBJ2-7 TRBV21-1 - CASSKVGGAIYEQYF TGTGCCAGCAGCAAAGTAGGGGGGGCCATTTACGAGCAGTACTTC
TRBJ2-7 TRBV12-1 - CASSLPSGGDSYEQYF TGTGCCAGCAGCCTCCCCAGCGGGGGGGACTCCTACGAGCAGTACTTC
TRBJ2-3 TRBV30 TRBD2 CAGMLAGTDTQYF TGTGCCGGGATGCTAGCGGGCACAGATACGCAGTATTTT
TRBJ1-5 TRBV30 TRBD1 CAWSRGQGSNQPQHF TGTGCCTGGAGTCGAGGACAGGGAAGCAATCAGCCCCAGCATTTT